These 10 T cell receptor beta chains came from one sample sequenced in a study of blood T cell repertoires in COVID-19. Using immunoSEQ multiplex PCR, the repertoire was profiled, and TCRdb retains in-frame clones only, with some absent. The sample lists approximately 200,000 clones, under 90% occurring once. Sequencing was carried out using peripheral blood. Receptor source: a person aged 65-85 years with COVID-19, enrolled during active disease.

The V and J genes are TRBV27 and TRBJ1-2; the D gene is possibly TRBD1 (5 bases). The CDR3 sequence is 16 residues long. V lost 5 bases to trimming and J lost 3 bases, with 19 bases between them. Germline loops: CDR1 MNHEY, CDR2 SMNVEV (reference sequence). The CDR3 sequence is CASSLYSARADYGYTF. CDR3 bases: TGTGCCAGCAGTCTGTACTCCGCCAGGGCAGACTATGGCTACACCTTC.

The V gene is TRBV6-5, the J gene TRBJ2-5; D unclear. This CDR3 is built from 13 residues. Germline V gene lookup returns CDR1 MNHEY and CDR2 SVGAGI. Trimming shortened V by 4 bases and J by 5 bases, and 11 bases separated the two germline ends. CDR3 coding DNA: TGTGCCAGCAGTTTCTTTTCCGGGGAGACCCAGTACTTC. Protein product: CASSFFSGETQYF.

V gene TRBV19 combines with J gene TRBJ1-3; D is uncertain. The CDR3 has 14 residues. Germline V gives CDR1 LNHDA, CDR2 SQIVND (reference sequence). The ends were cut back, 4 bases at V and 0 bases at J, with 7 bases in the middle. The CDR3 region has the DNA TGTGCCAGTAGTACGGGGATCTCTGGAAACACCATATATTTT. Its translation: CASSTGISGNTIYF.

The genes are TRBV19 and TRBJ1-3; TRBD1 matches 7 bases. This CDR3 comprises 15 residues. Germline CDR1 and CDR2: LNHDA and SQIVND (reference sequence). V lost 5 bases and J lost 0; bases outside the gene matches: 4. CDR3 nucleotide sequence: TGTGCCAGTAGTGCAACAGGGGACTCTGGAAACACCATATATTTT. The encoded protein is CASSATGDSGNTIYF.

The V call is TRBV6-2 or TRBV6-3, the J call TRBJ1-4; no firm D call. V gave up 5 bases and J gave up 10 bases, with 14 bases separating them. The CDR3 length is 13 residues. Germline CDR1 is MNHEY and CDR2 is SVGEGT. CDR3 sequence (DNA): TGTGCCAGCAGTAATCCTCCCGGGAGAAAACTGTTTTTT. This translates into CASSNPPGRKLFF.

The CDR3 reads CASSLSGVTDTQYF. Here the CDR3 DNA reads TGTGCCAGCAGTTTATCAGGGGTTACAGATACGCAGTATTTT. The chain links TRBV27 to TRBJ2-3, with a weak D call TRBD1 (5 bases). The CDR3 has 14 amino acids. Germline lookup yields CDR1 MNHEY and CDR2 SMNVEV (reference sequence). The V end was cut by 0 bases, the J end by 3 bases, with 7 bases between.

CDR3 sequence reads: CAWRGGQPNTEAFF. The CDR3 nucleotides are TGTGCCTGGAGGGGGGGACAGCCGAACACTGAAGCTTTCTTT. V usage is TRBV30 and J usage is TRBJ1-1; 7 nucleotides line up with TRBD1. Germline loops: CDR1 GTSNPN, CDR2 SVGIG (reference sequence). The CDR3 has 14 amino acids. The trim removed 3 bases at V and 1 base at J, leaving 5 bases unmatched.

The chain recombines TRBV5-1 with TRBJ2-1; 11 positions agree with TRBD1. The ends lost 2 bases at V and 7 bases at J; junction bases unmatched: 8. Germline CDR1 reads SGHRS; CDR2 reads YFSETQ. The CDR3 covers 16 residues. CDR3 nucleotides: TGCGCCAGCAGCTTTACGGGACAGGGGGTGGGTAATGAGCAGTTCTTC. Amino acid sequence: CASSFTGQGVGNEQFF.

The genes are TRBV4-1 and TRBJ2-7; 8 nucleotides match TRBD2. This CDR3 region has 14 residues. The V gene end was trimmed by 3 bases and the J gene end by 4 bases; junction bases not matched to a gene: 5. Germline V lookup: CDR1 MGHRA, CDR2 YSYEKL. The DNA of the CDR3 is TGCGCCAGCAGCCAGGGGACTAGGGGGTACGAGCAGTACTTC. Translation: CASSQGTRGYEQYF.

In its sample, this clone was seen once. This chain joins TRBV6-5 and TRBJ1-5; no firm D call. Germline CDR1 reads MNHEY; CDR2 reads SVGAGI. This CDR3 has 13 amino acids. The germline V and J ends were trimmed by 6 bases and 6 bases, with 12 bases remaining between them. CDR3 nucleotide sequence: TGTGCCAGCAGGAAATTAAGCGGTCAGCCCCAGCATTTT. Residues: CASRKLSGQPQHF.